This TCR beta chain originates from a study of human T cells and chemical hapten exposure. TCRdb fed the RACE reads into MiXCR, producing one record per CDR3 protein. The repertoire holds 360,000 or so distinct CDR3 sequences, with 6% to 7% as singletons. Germline CDR1 SGHRS, CDR2 YFSETQ. The V gene lost 2 bases and the J gene lost 2 bases, with 14 bases spanning the gap. The CDR3 extends over 15 amino acids. Time point reported: patch test 2, 6 weeks after DPC sensitization. Stated treatment: therapeutic diphenylcyclopropenone sensitization with weekly scalp DPC. Here the sequenced sample was whole blood, taken in connection with sensitization to the hapten diphenylcyclopropenone (DPC). The chain couples TRBV5-1 to TRBJ2-7, with D possibly TRBD1 on 6 matching bases. This receptor was taken from a young woman with alopecia areata. Some clones in this sample may be carry-over from other donors' samples. CDR3 in amino acids: CASSLGQISTYEQYF. The CDR3 nucleotides are TGCGCCAGCAGCTTAGGACAGATAAGTACCTACGAGCAGTACTTC.